This TCR beta chain came from a study of siplizumab effects on memory and regulatory T cells. Findings of the study overall: No more than a minor fraction of alloreactive clones could be traced back to unstimulated subsets. Suppressive activity of Tregs proliferating in siplizumab cultures remained unconfirmed. There appeared to be greater diversity in naive T cells than in memory cells, and naive T cells seemed major contributors to the alloresponse. Siplizumab significantly decreased alloreactive sequences from unstimulated CD4+ memory cells.

A word on this clone: The target antigen is unknown.

The protocol was immunoSEQ multiplex PCR, while the TCRdb copy is restricted to in-frame clones and leaves out a portion. Of tens of thousands of clones listed, around 97% are singletons. Sequencing was performed on naive CD4+ T cells sorted from blood. This receptor was taken from a human donor in good health.

Here the CDR3 DNA reads TGTGCCAGTAGGACTAGCGGGGGGGGCGAGCAGTACTTC. Protein sequence: CASRTSGGGEQYF. This chain connects TRBV19 to TRBJ2-7, with 14 nucleotides matching TRBD2. The length of the CDR3 is 13 residues. Germline CDR1 LNHDA, CDR2 SQIVND (reference sequence). V was pared by 6 bases and J by 6 bases, with 1 base of the junction left unmatched. Full variable domain (outside the CDR3, taken from reference TRBV19 and TRBJ2-7): DGGITQSPKYLFRKEGQNVTLSCEQNLNHDAMYWYRQDPGQGLRLIYYSQIVNDFQKGDIAEGYSVSREKKESFPLTVTSAQKNPTAFYLCASRTSGGGEQYFGPGTRLTVT.